One sample yielded the 29 T cell receptor beta chains listed below, sequenced in a study of blood T cell repertoires in COVID-19. Libraries were prepared by immunoSEQ multiplex PCR; TCRdb keeps only in-frame clonotypes and omits some of them. The table lists about 200,000 clones, roughly nine tenths of them singletons. The specimen sequenced was peripheral blood. The receptor set was obtained from a woman between 65 and 79 years old with acute or convalescent COVID-19.

This clone was seen a few times. The chain combines TRBV11-1 with TRBJ2-1; D is uncertain. Germline V gene data show CDR1 as SGHAT and CDR2 as FQDESV (reference sequence). This CDR3 has 11 residues. The germline V and J ends were trimmed by 5 bases and 9 bases, with 8 bases remaining between them. The CDR3 protein is CASSHRSEQFF. The CDR3, as DNA: TGTGCCAGCAGCCATAGAAGTGAGCAGTTCTTC.

The chain links TRBV6-5 to TRBJ1-4; D is ambiguous. Between the trimmed V and J ends, which lost 0 bases and 4 bases, there was a span of 9 bases. The CDR3 sequence is 15 residues long. Germline CDR1 is MNHEY and CDR2 is SVGAGI. In DNA form, the CDR3 reads TGTGCCAGCAGTTACTCGAGCGGAAATAATGAAAAACTGTTTTTT. Translating gives CASSYSSGNNEKLFF.

J is TRBJ1-6 and V is TRBV27; 7 bases fit TRBD1. The CDR3 covers 16 residues. Per the germline V gene, CDR1 is MNHEY and CDR2 is SMNVEV (reference sequence). J gave up 12 bases and V 5 bases, and 16 bases lay outside the gene matches. CDR3 in DNA: TGTGCCAGCAGTCCCCCTTCGGACAGGAGGCCCGTACCCCTCCACTTT. Translating gives CASSPPSDRRPVPLHF.

As to this clone: One junction end disagrees with the germline gene, perhaps due to a read error. The rearrangement uses TRBV2 and TRBJ1-6; D may be TRBD1 (6 bases). The CDR3 is 13 residues long. Per the germline V gene, CDR1 is SNHLY and CDR2 is FYNNEI. The CDR3 nucleotides read TGTGCCAGCAGCTTACAGGGTAATGCACCCCTCCACTTT. It yields the protein CASSLQGNAPLHF.

V usage is TRBV24-1 and J usage is TRBJ1-5, with a possible D match to TRBD1 (5 bases). V lost 4 bases and J lost 1, with 10 bases in between. The CDR3 has 15 residues. The germline V gene has CDR1 KGHDR and CDR2 SFDVKD. The CDR3 DNA sequence: TGTGCCACCAGTGACGCGACAGTAAGCAATCAGCCCCAGCATTTT. Protein product: CATSDATVSNQPQHF.

The chain has TRBV9 and TRBJ2-2; TRBD1 matches 7 bases. Germline CDR1 is SGDLS and CDR2 is YYNGEE. The CDR3 consists of 17 residues. The V segment lost 0 bases and the J segment 2 bases; nucleotides outside the gene matches: 7. CDR3 nucleotides: TGTGCCAGCAGCGTAGGGATCGGGACAGAAAACACCGGGGAGCTGTTTTTT. Its protein product is CASSVGIGTENTGELFF.

The chain employs TRBV30 and TRBJ1-1; D gene unclear. Germline V gives CDR1 GTSNPN, CDR2 SVGIG (reference sequence). V shed 0 bases and J shed 0 bases, with 11 bases lying between them. The CDR3 spans 15 residues. CDR3 in DNA: TGTGCCTGGAGTGTAGAATTCAGGATGAACACTGAAGCTTTCTTT. Its translation: CAWSVEFRMNTEAFF.

This sequence joins TRBV29-1 and TRBJ2-7; D is perhaps TRBD2 (6 bases). Deletions cut 4 bases from V and 5 bases from J, with 12 bases between. The V gene's germline CDR1 is SQVTM and CDR2 ANQGSEA. This CDR3 is 12 amino acids long. As DNA, the CDR3 is TGCAGCGTTGCTTCAGGGACTCACGAGCAGTACTTC. Translated, it gives CSVASGTHEQYF.

A few counts support this clone. The gene calls are TRBV5-1 and TRBJ1-1, with unresolved D. Germline CDR1 SGHRS, CDR2 YFSETQ. CDR3 size: 13 residues. With 3 bases removed from V and 0 bases from J, the gap between germline ends came to 6 bases. The CDR3 bases are TGCGCCAGCAGCTCAGTTATGAACACTGAAGCTTTCTTT. This translates into CASSSVMNTEAFF.

J is TRBJ2-1 and V is TRBV10-2; 7 bases line up with TRBD2. The ends lost 6 bases at V and 2 bases at J; junction bases unmatched: 7. Germline lookup yields CDR1 WSHSY and CDR2 SAAADI. This CDR3 is 15 amino acids long. CDR3 coding DNA: TGCGCCAGCAGGGCGGGGGACCGCGCCTACAATGAGCAGTTCTTC. Its translation is CASRAGDRAYNEQFF.

This chain links TRBV5-5 with TRBJ1-1; D remains ambiguous. This CDR3 region has 13 residues. Germline CDR1 and CDR2: SGHKS and YYEKEE (reference sequence). V lost 4 bases and J 2 bases, leaving 9 bases between the germline ends. CDR3 in amino acids: CASSGEPNTEAFF. The CDR3 DNA sequence: TGTGCCAGCAGCGGAGAGCCCAACACTGAAGCTTTCTTT.

The chain couples TRBV28 to TRBJ2-1; 9 bases agree with TRBD2. The CDR3 contains 15 residues. Looked up from germline, CDR1 is MDHEN and CDR2 is SYDVKM. V was pared by 3 bases and J by 9 bases, with 9 bases of the junction left unmatched. CDR3 amino acids: CASSLGGRAYSEQFF. CDR3 nucleotides: TGTGCCAGCAGTTTGGGCGGGAGGGCCTACTCTGAGCAGTTCTTC.

The chain links TRBV19 to TRBJ2-6, with 7 bases fitting TRBD1. Germline V gene lookup returns CDR1 LNHDA and CDR2 SQIVND (reference sequence). V gave up 7 bases and J gave up 2 bases; unmatched junction bases: 5. This CDR3 has 15 amino acids. In nucleotides, the CDR3 is TGTGCCAGTACCTATGACAGGGCTGGGGCCAACGTCCTGACTTTC. It is translated as CASTYDRAGANVLTF.

The rearrangement links TRBV6-2 or TRBV6-3 to TRBJ2-1, with TRBD2 as a possible D gene (5 bases). This CDR3 has 16 residues. Trimming cost V 6 bases and J 7 bases, with 22 bases left between them. Germline CDR1 MNHEY, CDR2 SVGEGT. CDR3 protein: CASSRPSSSDINEQFF. Written as DNA, the CDR3 is TGTGCCAGCAGCCGACCTAGCTCGTCGGATATTAATGAGCAGTTCTTC.

The J gene is TRBJ2-7, the V gene TRBV5-6; D possibly corresponds to TRBD1 (6 bases). From germline, CDR1 is SGHDT and CDR2 YYEEEE. The germline V and J ends were trimmed by 3 bases and 1 base, with 11 bases remaining between them. CDR3 size: 14 residues. The CDR3 reads CASSWGTQSYEQYF. In nucleotides, the CDR3 is TGTGCCAGCAGCTGGGGGACACAATCCTACGAGCAGTACTTC.

The chain recombines TRBV28 with TRBJ1-6; TRBD1 might be the D (5 bases). There are 19 residues in the CDR3. The V and J ends lost 2 bases and 4 bases respectively, with 21 bases between them. Germline CDR1 MDHEN, CDR2 SYDVKM. CDR3: CASSLSPTQVWDYNSPLHF. As DNA, the CDR3 is TGTGCCAGCAGTTTAAGCCCCACACAGGTTTGGGATTATAATTCACCCCTCCACTTT.

This chain joins TRBV3-1 (or the pseudogene TRBV3-2) and TRBJ2-5; 12 bases map to TRBD2. The CDR3 runs 15 residues. The ends lost 2 bases at V and 2 bases at J; junction bases unmatched: 0. The germline CDR1 and CDR2 sequences are LGHDT and YNNKEL (reference sequence). The CDR3 nucleotides are TGTGCCAGCAGCCAACTAGCGGGGGGGCAAGAGACCCAGTACTTC. Its protein is CASSQLAGGQETQYF.

The chain couples TRBV28 to TRBJ1-6; 11 nucleotides agree with TRBD1. The V gene's germline CDR1 is MDHEN and CDR2 SYDVKM. V lost 5 bases, J lost 9 bases, and 12 bases stayed unmatched. This CDR3 is 17 amino acids long. For the CDR3, the DNA is TGTGCCAGCAGTACCCCCGGGGACAGGGGGGGAGGTTCACCCCTCCACTTT. Translating it yields CASSTPGDRGGGSPLHF.

This rearrangement joins TRBV28 to TRBJ1-1; weak D call: TRBD1 (5 bases). Trimming shortened V by 7 bases and J by 5 bases, and 14 bases separated the two germline ends. Germline loops: CDR1 MDHEN, CDR2 SYDVKM. The CDR3 has 13 amino acids. This CDR3 reads CASTLQVETEAFF. The DNA for the CDR3 is TGTGCCAGCACTCTACAGGTGGAGACTGAAGCTTTCTTT.

This clone was detected only once. This chain uses TRBV28 with TRBJ1-2, with D maybe TRBD1 (6 bases). CDR3 length equals 15 residues. The germline V gene encodes CDR1 MDHEN and CDR2 SYDVKM. V was clipped by 1 base and J by 8 bases, with 17 bases between them. The CDR3 DNA reads TGTGCCAGCAGTTTATCTCCTAGGGGGTCCGGGGGCTACACCTTC. Residues: CASSLSPRGSGGYTF.

This chain uses TRBV5-1 with TRBJ2-2; TRBD2 is a possible D gene (6 bases). The length of the CDR3 is 15 residues. V lost 2 bases and J lost 0, with 8 bases in between. From germline, CDR1 is SGHRS and CDR2 YFSETQ. CDR3 in amino acids: CASSFGGPNTGELFF. The CDR3 DNA is TGCGCCAGCAGCTTCGGGGGTCCGAACACCGGGGAGCTGTTTTTT.

The V gene is TRBV3-1 (or the pseudogene TRBV3-2), the J gene TRBJ2-3; D gene ambiguous. Trimming removed 4 bases from V and 4 bases from J, with 18 bases in between. CDR3 length: 16 amino acids. Germline values: CDR1 LGHDT, CDR2 YNNKEL (reference sequence). The CDR3 spells CASSLWSALGADTQYF. In nucleotides, the CDR3 is TGTGCCAGCAGCCTTTGGAGCGCCCTGGGTGCAGATACGCAGTATTTT.

The chain combines TRBV10-3 with TRBJ1-1; D is unclear. V gave up 0 bases and J gave up 0 bases, with 8 bases separating them. The germline CDR1 and CDR2 sequences are ENHRY and SYGVKD. This CDR3 contains 15 residues. CDR3 protein: CAISESSNMNTEAFF. The CDR3 DNA follows: TGTGCCATCAGTGAGTCGAGCAATATGAACACTGAAGCTTTCTTT.

The DNA of the CDR3 is TGTGCCAGCAGTGAATATAGCGCGTCTTGGAATGAGCAGTTCTTC. Translated, it gives CASSEYSASWNEQFF. The rearrangement links TRBV25-1 to TRBJ2-1; possibly TRBD2 for D (5 bases). Germline CDR1 reads MGHDK; CDR2 reads SYGVNS. Trimming removed 0 bases at V and 7 bases at J, with 13 bases between. The CDR3 length is 15 residues.

The chain is built from TRBV5-1 and TRBJ1-1; TRBD1 matches at 9 bases. The CDR3 consists of 12 residues. Germline trimming cut 5 bases from V and 7 bases from J; bases unmatched to any gene: 3. Looked up from germline, CDR1 is SGHRS and CDR2 is YFSETQ. As DNA, the CDR3 is TGCGCCAGCAGACCGGGACAGGGTGAAGCTTTCTTT. This gives the protein CASRPGQGEAFF.

This chain uses TRBV18 with TRBJ2-1; D is uncertain. Germline CDR1 and CDR2: KGHSH and LQKENI. The V and J ends lost 0 bases and 7 bases respectively, with 7 bases between them. The CDR3 contains 13 residues. As DNA, the CDR3 is TGTGCCAGCTCACCACCCGACATGAATGAGCAGTTCTTC. Protein: CASSPPDMNEQFF. Full variable domain (missing parts from reference TRBV18 and TRBJ2-1): NAGVMQNPRHLVRRRGQEARLRCSPMKGHSHVYWYRQLPEEGLKFMVYLQKENIIDESGMPKERFSAEFPKEGPSILRIQQVVRGDSAAYFCASSPPDMNEQFFGPGTRLTVL.

The chain has TRBV18 and TRBJ1-6; the match to TRBD1 covers 8 bases. After removal of 3 bases from V and 8 bases from J, the junction contained 15 bases not matched to a gene. The CDR3 loop spans 18 amino acids. The V gene's germline CDR1 is KGHSH and CDR2 LQKENI. The CDR3: CASSPYAGTGRLYSPLHF. Here the CDR3 DNA reads TGTGCCAGCTCACCTTATGCCGGGACAGGCCGTCTGTATTCACCCCTCCACTTT.

This chain links TRBV2 with TRBJ2-1, with 8 bases that match TRBD2. This CDR3 contains 16 residues. Trimming at V came to 2 bases and at J to 8 bases, leaving 11 bases not matched to a gene. Germline V gene data show CDR1 as SNHLY and CDR2 as FYNNEI. The CDR3 region has the DNA TGTGCCAGCAGTGAAAGCGGCCCGGGACTAGGTTATGAGCAGTTCTTC. This gives the protein CASSESGPGLGYEQFF.

The chain joins TRBV2 to TRBJ1-3; the D gene is possibly TRBD1 (6 bases). CDR1 and CDR2 from the germline V gene are SNHLY and FYNNEI. Between the trimmed V and J ends, which lost 7 bases and 3 bases, there was a span of 13 bases. The CDR3 runs to 14 residues. CDR3 DNA: TGTGCCAGCAATCTTAGGGGGAGTGGAAACACCATATATTTT. It translates to CASNLRGSGNTIYF.